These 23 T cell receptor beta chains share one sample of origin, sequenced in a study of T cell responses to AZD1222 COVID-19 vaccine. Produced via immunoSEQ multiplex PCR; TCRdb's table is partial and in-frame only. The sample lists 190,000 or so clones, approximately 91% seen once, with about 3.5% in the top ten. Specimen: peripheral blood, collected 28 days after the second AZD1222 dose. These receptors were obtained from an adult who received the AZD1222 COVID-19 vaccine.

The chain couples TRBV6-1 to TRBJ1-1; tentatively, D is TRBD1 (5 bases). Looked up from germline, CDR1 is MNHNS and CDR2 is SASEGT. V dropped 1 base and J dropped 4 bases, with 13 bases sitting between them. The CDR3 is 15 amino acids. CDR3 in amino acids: CASSEGRGWVTEAFF. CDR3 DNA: TGTGCCAGCAGTGAAGGTCGGGGGTGGGTCACTGAAGCTTTCTTT.

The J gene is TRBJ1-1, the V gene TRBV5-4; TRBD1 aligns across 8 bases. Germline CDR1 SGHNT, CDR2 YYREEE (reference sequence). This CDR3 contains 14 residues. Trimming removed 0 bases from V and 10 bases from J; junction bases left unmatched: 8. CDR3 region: CASSLEAGGLVAFF. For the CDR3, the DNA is TGTGCCAGCAGCTTGGAGGCAGGGGGCCTGGTAGCTTTCTTT. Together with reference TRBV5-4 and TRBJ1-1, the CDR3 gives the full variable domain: ETGVTQSPTHLIKTRGQQVTLRCSSQSGHNTVSWYQQALGQGPQFIFQYYREEENGRGNFPPRFSGLQFPNYSSELNVNALELDDSALYLCASSLEAGGLVAFFGQGTRLTVV.

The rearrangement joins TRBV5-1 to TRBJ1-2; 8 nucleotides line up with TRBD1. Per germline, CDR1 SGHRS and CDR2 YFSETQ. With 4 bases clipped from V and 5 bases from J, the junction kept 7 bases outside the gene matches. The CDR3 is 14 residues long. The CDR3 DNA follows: TGCGCCAGCAGCCAGACAGGGGATAGGTATGGCTACACCTTC. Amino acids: CASSQTGDRYGYTF. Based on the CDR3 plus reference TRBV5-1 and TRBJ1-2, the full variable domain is KAGVTQTPRYLIKTRGQQVTLSCSPISGHRSVSWYQQTPGQGLQFLFEYFSETQRNKGNFPGRFSGRQFSNSRSEMNVSTLELGDSALYLCASSQTGDRYGYTFGSGTRLTVV.

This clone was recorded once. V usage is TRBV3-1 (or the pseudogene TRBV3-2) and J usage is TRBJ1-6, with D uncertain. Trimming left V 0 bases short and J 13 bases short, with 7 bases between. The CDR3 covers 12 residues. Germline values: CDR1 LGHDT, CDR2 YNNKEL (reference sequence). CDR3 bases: TGTGCCAGCAGCCAAGATACCAGGCCCCTCCACTTT. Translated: CASSQDTRPLHF.

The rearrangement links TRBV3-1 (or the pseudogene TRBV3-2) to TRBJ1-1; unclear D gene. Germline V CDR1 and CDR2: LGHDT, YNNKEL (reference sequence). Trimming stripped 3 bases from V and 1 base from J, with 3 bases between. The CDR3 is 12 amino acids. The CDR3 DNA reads TGTGCCAGCAGCCAGGGGAACACTGAAGCTTTCTTT. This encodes CASSQGNTEAFF.

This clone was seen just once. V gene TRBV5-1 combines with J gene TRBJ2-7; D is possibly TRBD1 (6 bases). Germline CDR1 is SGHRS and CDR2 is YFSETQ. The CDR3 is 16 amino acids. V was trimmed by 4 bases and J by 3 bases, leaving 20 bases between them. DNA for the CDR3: TGCGCCAGCAGCCCGCCCCAGGGGACCTTAAACTACGAGCAGTACTTC. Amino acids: CASSPPQGTLNYEQYF.

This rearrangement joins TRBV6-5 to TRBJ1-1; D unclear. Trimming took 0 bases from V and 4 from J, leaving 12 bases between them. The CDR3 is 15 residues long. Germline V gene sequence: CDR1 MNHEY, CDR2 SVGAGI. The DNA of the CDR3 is TGTGCCAGCAGTTACTCTCGGGAGTGGAGCACTGAAGCTTTCTTT. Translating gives CASSYSREWSTEAFF.

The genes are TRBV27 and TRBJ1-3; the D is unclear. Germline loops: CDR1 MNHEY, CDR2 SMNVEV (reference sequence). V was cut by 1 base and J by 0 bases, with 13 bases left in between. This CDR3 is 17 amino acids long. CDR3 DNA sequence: TGTGCCAGCAGTTTATTGGGATTTTCAGCCTCTGGAAACACCATATATTTT. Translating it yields CASSLLGFSASGNTIYF.

The CDR3 sequence is CASSYPLARERPYEQYF. The DNA of the CDR3 is TGTGCCAGCAGTTACCCCTTAGCCCGGGAGAGGCCTTACGAGCAGTACTTC. This chain connects TRBV6-2 or TRBV6-3 to TRBJ2-7, with D possibly being TRBD2 (6 bases). Trimming cost V 2 bases and J 4 bases, with 21 bases left between them. CDR1 and CDR2 (germline): MNHEY, SVGEGT. This CDR3 comprises 17 residues.

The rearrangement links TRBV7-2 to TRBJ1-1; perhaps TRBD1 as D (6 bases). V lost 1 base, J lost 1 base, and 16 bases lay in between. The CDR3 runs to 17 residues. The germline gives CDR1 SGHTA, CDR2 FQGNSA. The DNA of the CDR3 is TGTGCCAGCAGCTTAGTTGGGTCAGGGGCCCCGAACACTGAAGCTTTCTTT. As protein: CASSLVGSGAPNTEAFF.

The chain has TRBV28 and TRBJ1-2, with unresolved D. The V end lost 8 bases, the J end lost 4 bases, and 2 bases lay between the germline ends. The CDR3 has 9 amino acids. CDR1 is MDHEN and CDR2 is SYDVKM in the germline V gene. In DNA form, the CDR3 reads TGTGCCAGCCTCTATGGCTACACCTTC. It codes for CASLYGYTF.

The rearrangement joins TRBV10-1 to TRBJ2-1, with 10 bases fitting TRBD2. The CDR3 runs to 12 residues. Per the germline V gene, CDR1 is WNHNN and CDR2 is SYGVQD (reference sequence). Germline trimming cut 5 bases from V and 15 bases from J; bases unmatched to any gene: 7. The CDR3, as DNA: TGCGCCAGCAGTACCCCGGGACTAGCGATGTTCTTC. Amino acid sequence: CASSTPGLAMFF.

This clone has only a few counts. The CDR3 spells CASSLGPGTDTQYF. The CDR3 bases are TGCGCCAGCAGCTTGGGTCCAGGGACAGATACGCAGTATTTT. The V gene is TRBV5-1, the J gene TRBJ2-3, with D perhaps TRBD1 (5 bases). The CDR3 is 14 amino acids. The germline V and J ends were trimmed by 0 bases and 3 bases, with 8 bases remaining between them. In germline, CDR1 is SGHRS, CDR2 YFSETQ.

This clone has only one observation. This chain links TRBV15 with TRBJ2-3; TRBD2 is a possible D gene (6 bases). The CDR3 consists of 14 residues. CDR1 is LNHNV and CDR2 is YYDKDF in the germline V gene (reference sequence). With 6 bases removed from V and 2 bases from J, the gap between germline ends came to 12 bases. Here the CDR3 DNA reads TGTGCCACCAGAGGTGGGGGGAACACAGATACGCAGTATTTT. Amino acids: CATRGGGNTDTQYF. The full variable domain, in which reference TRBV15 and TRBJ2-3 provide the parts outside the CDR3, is DAMVIQNPRYQVTQFGKPVTLSCSQTLNHNVMYWYQQKSSQAPKLLFHYYDKDFNNEADTPDNFQSRRPNTSFCFLDIRSPGLGDTAMYLCATRGGGNTDTQYFGPGTRLTVL.

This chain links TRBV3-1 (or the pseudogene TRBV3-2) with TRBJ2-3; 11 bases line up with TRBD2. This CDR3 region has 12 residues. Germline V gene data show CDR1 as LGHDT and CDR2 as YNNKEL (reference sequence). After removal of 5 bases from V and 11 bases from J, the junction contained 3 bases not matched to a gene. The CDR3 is CASSSGLAGQYF. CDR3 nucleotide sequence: TGTGCCAGCAGCTCTGGACTAGCGGGGCAGTATTTT.

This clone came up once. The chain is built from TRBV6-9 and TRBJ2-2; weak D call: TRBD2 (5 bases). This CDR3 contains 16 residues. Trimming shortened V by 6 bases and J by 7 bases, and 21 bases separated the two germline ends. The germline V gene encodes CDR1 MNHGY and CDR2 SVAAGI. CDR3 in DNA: TGTGCCAGCAGACATCGCCCTCTCGAGGGAGACGGGGAGCTGTTTTTT. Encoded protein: CASRHRPLEGDGELFF.

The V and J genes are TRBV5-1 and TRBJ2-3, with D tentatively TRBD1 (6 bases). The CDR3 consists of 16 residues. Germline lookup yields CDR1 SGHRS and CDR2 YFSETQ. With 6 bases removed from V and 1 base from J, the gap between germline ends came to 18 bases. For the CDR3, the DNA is TGCGCCAGCACCCAGGGTAAGAGGACAGGCACAGATACGCAGTATTTT. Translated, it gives CASTQGKRTGTDTQYF.

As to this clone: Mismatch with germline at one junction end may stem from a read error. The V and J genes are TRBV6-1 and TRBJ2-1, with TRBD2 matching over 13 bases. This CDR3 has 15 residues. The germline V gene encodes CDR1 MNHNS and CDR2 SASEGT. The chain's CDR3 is CASSEGLAGANEQFF. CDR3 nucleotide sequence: TGTGCCAGCAGCGAAGGACTAGCGGGAGCGAATGAGCAGTTCTTC.

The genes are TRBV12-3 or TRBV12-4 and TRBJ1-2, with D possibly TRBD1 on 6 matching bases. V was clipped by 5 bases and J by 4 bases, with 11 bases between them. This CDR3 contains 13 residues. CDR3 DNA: TGTGCCAGCAGTAGGGCCAGGGGCTATGGCTACACCTTC. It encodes CASSRARGYGYTF.

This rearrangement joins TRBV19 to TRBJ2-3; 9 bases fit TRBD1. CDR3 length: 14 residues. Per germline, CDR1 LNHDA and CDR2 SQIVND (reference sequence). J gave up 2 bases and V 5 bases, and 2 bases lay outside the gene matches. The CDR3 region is CASSSQGATDTQYF. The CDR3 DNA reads TGTGCCAGTAGTTCACAGGGGGCCACAGATACGCAGTATTTT.

The CDR3 sequence: CASSPYRGAAPLHF. In nucleotides, the CDR3 is TGTGCCAGCTCACCATACAGGGGTGCGGCACCCCTCCACTTT. This chain connects TRBV18 to TRBJ1-6, with 7 bases that match TRBD1. The junction had 6 bases not matched to a gene; V was cut back by 2 bases and J by 11 bases. There are 14 residues in the CDR3. In germline, CDR1 is KGHSH, CDR2 LQKENI.

The CDR3 sequence: CASSPPTGEVGANVLTF. Here the CDR3 DNA reads TGTGCCAGCAGTCCCCCGACAGGGGAGGTTGGGGCCAACGTCCTGACTTTC. The chain combines TRBV28 with TRBJ2-6; TRBD1 matches at 8 bases. The CDR3 totals 17 residues. Germline V gene lookup returns CDR1 MDHEN and CDR2 SYDVKM. The V segment lost 5 bases and the J segment 3 bases; nucleotides outside the gene matches: 9.

CDR3 nucleotides: TGTGCTAGTGGTTTGATGGGGACAGATACGCAGTATTTT. Translated: CASGLMGTDTQYF. V is TRBV12-5 and J is TRBJ2-3; D uncertain. Trimming cost V 2 bases and J 3 bases, with 6 bases left between them. The CDR3 covers 13 residues. Germline CDR1 is LGHNT and CDR2 is FRNRAP.